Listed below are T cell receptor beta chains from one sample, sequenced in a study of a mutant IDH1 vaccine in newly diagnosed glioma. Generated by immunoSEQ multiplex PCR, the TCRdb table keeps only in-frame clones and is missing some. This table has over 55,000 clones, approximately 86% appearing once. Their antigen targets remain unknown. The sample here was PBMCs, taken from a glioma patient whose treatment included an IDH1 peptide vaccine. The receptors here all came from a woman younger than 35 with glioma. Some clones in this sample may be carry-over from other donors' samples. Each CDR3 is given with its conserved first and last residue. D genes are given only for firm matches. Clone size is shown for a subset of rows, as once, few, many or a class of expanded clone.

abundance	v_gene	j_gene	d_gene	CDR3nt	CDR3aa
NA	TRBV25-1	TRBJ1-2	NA	TGTGCCAGCAGCTTGCAGGGAAACTATGGCTACACCTTC	CASSLQGNYGYTF
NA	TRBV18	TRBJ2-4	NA	TGTGCCAGCTCACCACCGGTGGCGCAGAAGATAGCCAAAAACATTCAGTACTTC	CASSPPVAQKIAKNIQYF
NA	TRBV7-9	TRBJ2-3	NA	TGTGCCAGCAGCTTACCCTCGAAGTGGGATACGCAGTATTTT	CASSLPSKWDTQYF
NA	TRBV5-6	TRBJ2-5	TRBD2	TGTGCCAGCAGCTCGGGACTAGCGGGCGCCCACCAAGAGACCCAGTACTTC	CASSSGLAGAHQETQYF
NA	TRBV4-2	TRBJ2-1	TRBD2	TGTGCCAGCAGCCAAGAGTCCAGCGGGAGCTCCTACAATGAGCAGTTCTTC	CASSQESSGSSYNEQFF
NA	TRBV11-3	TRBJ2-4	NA	TGTGCCAGCAGCCACAGTCGAAACATTCAGTACTTC	CASSHSRNIQYF
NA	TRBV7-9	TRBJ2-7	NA	TGTGCCAGCAGCTTAAGCTGGTCCTACGAGCAGTACTTC	CASSLSWSYEQYF
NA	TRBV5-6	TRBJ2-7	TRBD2	TGTGCCAGCAGCTTTAGCGGGAGAACCTACGAGCAGTACTTC	CASSFSGRTYEQYF
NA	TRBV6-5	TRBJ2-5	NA	TGTGCCAGCACCAGGAGCGGAGAGACCCAGTACTTC	CASTRSGETQYF
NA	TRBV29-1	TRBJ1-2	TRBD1	TGCAGCGTTGAGCGGACAGGGGGCTCTGGAAACTATGGCTACACCTTC	CSVERTGGSGNYGYTF
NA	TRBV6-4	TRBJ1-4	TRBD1	TGTGCCAGCAGGCCGGGACAGGGGCTAGCCCATAATGAAAAACTGTTTTTT	CASRPGQGLAHNEKLFF
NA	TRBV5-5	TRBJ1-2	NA	TGTGCCAGCAGCTTGAGCACATTATCCTTGGAGGGCTACACCTTC	CASSLSTLSLEGYTF
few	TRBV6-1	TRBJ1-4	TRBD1	TGTGCCAGCAGTCTTCGACAGGGCGGCGAAAAACTGTTTTTT	CASSLRQGGEKLFF
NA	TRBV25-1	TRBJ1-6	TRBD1	TGTGCCAGCAGTGGACAGACAGGGGGGGTTTCACCCCTCCACTTT	CASSGQTGGVSPLHF
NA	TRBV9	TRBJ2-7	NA	TGTGCCAGCAGCGTAGGACAGGCTGTCTCCTACGAGCAGTACTTC	CASSVGQAVSYEQYF
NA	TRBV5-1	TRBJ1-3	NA	TGCGCCAGCAGCTTGGGCGCGGGGAGCTCTGGAAACACCATATATTTT	CASSLGAGSSGNTIYF
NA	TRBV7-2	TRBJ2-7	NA	TGTGCCAGCAGGGGAGGCTACGAGCAGTACTTC	CASRGGYEQYF
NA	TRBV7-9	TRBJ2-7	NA	TGTGCCAGCAGTCCCTCCCCGCCTGGGCTCGAGCAGTACTTC	CASSPSPPGLEQYF
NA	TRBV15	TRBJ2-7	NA	TGTGCCACCAGCAGAGATCGTGGGGGGGCTCAAGTCTACGAGCAGTACTTC	CATSRDRGGAQVYEQYF
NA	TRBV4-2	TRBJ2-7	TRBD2	TGTGCCAGCAGCCAAGATCGAGCGGGGGGGCTTGAGCAGTACTTC	CASSQDRAGGLEQYF
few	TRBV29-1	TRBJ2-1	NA	TGCAGCGTTGAAGATGCGAAGCGTAGATACAATGAGCAGTTCTTC	CSVEDAKRRYNEQFF
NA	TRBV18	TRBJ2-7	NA	TGTGCCAGCTCACCGCTCCCCCCGGGTCCCCCTTCCTACGAGCAGTACTTC	CASSPLPPGPPSYEQYF
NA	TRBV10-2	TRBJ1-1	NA	TGCGCCAGCGGTGCAGGCAGAATGAACACTGAAGCTTTCTTT	CASGAGRMNTEAFF
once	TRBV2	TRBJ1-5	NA	TGTGCCAGCAGTGAGGCCACCCCGAGAGGTCAGCCCCAGCATTTT	CASSEATPRGQPQHF
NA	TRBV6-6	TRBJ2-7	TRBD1	TGTGCCAGCAGTTACCCGGACAGGAGCTCCTACGAGCAGTACTTC	CASSYPDRSSYEQYF
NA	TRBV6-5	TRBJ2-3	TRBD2	TGTGCCAGTAGTCGGCGGGAGATCACAGATACGCAGTATTTT	CASSRREITDTQYF
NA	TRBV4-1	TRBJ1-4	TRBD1	TGCGCCAGCAGCCAAGATGGGACAGCCCACAGGGAAAAACTGTTTTTT	CASSQDGTAHREKLFF
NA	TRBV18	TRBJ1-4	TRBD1	TGTGCCAGCTCACCCGGACAGGGCGAGAATGAAAAACTGTTTTTT	CASSPGQGENEKLFF
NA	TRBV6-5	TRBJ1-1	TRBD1	TGTGCCAGCAGCCGCAGGGGGATGAACACTGAAGCTTTCTTT	CASSRRGMNTEAFF
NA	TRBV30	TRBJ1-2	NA	TGTGCCTGGATCTCTCGAGTGGTCTATGGCTACACCTTC	CAWISRVVYGYTF
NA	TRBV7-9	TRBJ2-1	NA	TGTGCCAGCAGCCCAGCGCCCTCCTACAATGAGCAGTTCTTC	CASSPAPSYNEQFF
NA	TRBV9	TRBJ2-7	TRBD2	TGTGCCAGCAGCGTAGGAGGACTAGCGGGGACCGACGAGCAGTACTTC	CASSVGGLAGTDEQYF
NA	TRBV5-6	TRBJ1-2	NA	TGTGCCAGCAGCTTGTTCACCGGACAGAGACCTAACTATGGCTACACCTTC	CASSLFTGQRPNYGYTF
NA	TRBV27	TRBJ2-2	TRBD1	TGTGCCAGCAGAAAACAGGGGGCGGACACCGGGGAGCTGTTTTTT	CASRKQGADTGELFF
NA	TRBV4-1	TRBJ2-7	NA	TGCGCCAGCAGCCAAGTCGGGAGATGGGAGCAGTACTTC	CASSQVGRWEQYF
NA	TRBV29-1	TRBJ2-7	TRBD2	TGCAGCGTTGAAAGCGGGGTGAGCTACGAGCAGTACTTC	CSVESGVSYEQYF
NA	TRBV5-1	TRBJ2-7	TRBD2	TGCGCCAGCAGCTTGGGACTAGCGGGCTCCTACGAGCAGTACTTC	CASSLGLAGSYEQYF
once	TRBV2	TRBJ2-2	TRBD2	TGTGCCAGCAGCCGCCGGCTAGCGGGAGGGGCCGGGGAGCTGTTTTTT	CASSRRLAGGAGELFF
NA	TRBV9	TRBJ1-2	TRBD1	TGTGCCAGCAGCGCAACACAGGGGGCAACGTATGGCTACACCTTC	CASSATQGATYGYTF
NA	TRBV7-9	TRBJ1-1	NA	TGTGCCAGCAGCTTAGAAGGCCGATCCAGAGGTTTCTTT	CASSLEGRSRGFF
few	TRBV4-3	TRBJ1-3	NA	TGCGCCAGCAGCCAAGATGCGGGAACTGGAAACACCATATATTTT	CASSQDAGTGNTIYF